The 22 T cell receptor beta chains given below trace back to one sample, sequenced in a study of cytomegalovirus exposure and HLA in healthy donors. The method was immunoSEQ multiplex PCR; TCRdb's version includes in-frame clones alone and lacks a portion of them. The data contain 150,000 to 200,000 clones, about four fifths of them singletons. The material sequenced was PBMCs. The receptors here all came from a woman aged 18-29 years in good health and CMV-seropositive.

The V and J genes are TRBV7-2 and TRBJ1-2, with unresolved D. The CDR3 loop spans 14 amino acids. Germline-derived CDR1 and CDR2 are SGHTA and FQGNSA. Trimming pared 5 bases from V and 5 bases from J, leaving 15 bases between. The CDR3 sequence: CASSRGSRGYGYTF. The CDR3, as DNA: TGTGCCAGCAGCCGCGGGAGTCGCGGATATGGCTACACCTTC.

This chain connects TRBV5-4 to TRBJ2-5; possible D gene TRBD1, 5 bases. This CDR3 is 14 amino acids long. The germline V and J ends were trimmed by 4 bases and 1 base, with 11 bases remaining between them. Germline V CDR1 and CDR2: SGHNT, YYREEE (reference sequence). CDR3 protein: CASSRTGTQETQYF. DNA of the CDR3: TGTGCCAGCAGCCGAACAGGTACCCAAGAGACCCAGTACTTC.

The V and J genes are TRBV19 and TRBJ1-1; tentative D call: TRBD1 (5 bases). V was pared by 5 bases and J by 1 base, with 11 bases between. This CDR3 has 14 residues. Germline loops: CDR1 LNHDA, CDR2 SQIVND (reference sequence). The CDR3 coding sequence is TGTGCCAGTAGTCTGATGGACACGAACACTGAAGCTTTCTTT. As protein: CASSLMDTNTEAFF.

The rearrangement joins TRBV2 to TRBJ1-2; maybe TRBD1 (6 bases). The germline V gene encodes CDR1 SNHLY and CDR2 FYNNEI. The V gene lost 3 bases and the J gene lost 5 bases, with 13 bases spanning the gap. The CDR3 spans 14 residues. The CDR3: CASSDGQTLYGYTF. The CDR3 DNA follows: TGTGCCAGCAGTGACGGACAGACGTTATATGGCTACACCTTC.

V is TRBV2 and J is TRBJ2-2; no clear D. Germline V CDR1 and CDR2: SNHLY, FYNNEI. There are 13 residues in the CDR3. V lost 6 bases, J lost 6 bases, and 11 bases lay in between. The CDR3 spells CASSDLSAGELFF. The CDR3 coding sequence is TGTGCCAGCAGCGATCTAAGTGCCGGGGAGCTGTTTTTT.

The chain is built from TRBV11-2 and TRBJ1-2; a weak D match, TRBD1 (5 bases). V was shortened by 8 bases and J by 7 bases, with 20 bases between the two germline ends. Germline V lookup: CDR1 SGHAT, CDR2 FQNNGV. CDR3 length: 14 amino acids. This CDR3 reads CASGIDSGYGGYTF. The CDR3 DNA reads as TGTGCCAGCGGAATCGACTCAGGGTACGGTGGCTACACCTTC.

The chain joins TRBV11-2 to TRBJ2-3; 10 bases agree with TRBD1. The CDR3 consists of 15 residues. V shed 3 bases and J 2 bases; nucleotides not matched to a gene: 2. Germline assignment: CDR1 SGHAT and CDR2 FQNNGV. CDR3 amino acids: CASSFGTGDTDTQYF. CDR3 in DNA: TGTGCCAGCAGCTTTGGGACAGGGGACACAGATACGCAGTATTTT.

The chain recombines TRBV7-9 with TRBJ1-2; 9 nucleotides line up with TRBD1. V shed 6 bases and J 3 bases; nucleotides not matched to a gene: 8. CDR1 is SEHNR, CDR2 FQNEAQ, per germline (reference sequence). CDR3 length: 15 residues. CDR3 region: CASRGQGEGYYGYTF. The CDR3 coding sequence is TGTGCCAGCAGGGGACAGGGAGAAGGTTACTATGGCTACACCTTC. Combining the CDR3 with reference TRBV7-9 and TRBJ1-2 gives the whole variable domain DTGVSQNPRHKITKRGQNVTFRCDPISEHNRLYWYRQTLGQGPEFLTYFQNEAQLEKSRLLSDRFSAERPKGSFSTLEIQRTEQGDSAMYLCASRGQGEGYYGYTFGSGTRLTVV.

This rearrangement joins TRBV5-4 to TRBJ2-5; D not certain. The CDR3 runs 12 residues. Germline V gives CDR1 SGHNT, CDR2 YYREEE (reference sequence). V lost 4 bases and J 2 bases, leaving 6 bases between the germline ends. The CDR3 nucleotides read TGTGCCAGCAGCCTCGGGCAAGAGACCCAGTACTTC. Protein sequence: CASSLGQETQYF.

In DNA form, the CDR3 reads TGTGCCAGCAGTTTAAGTCTAGCGGGGGTGGGGGAGCAGTACTTC. Its translation is CASSLSLAGVGEQYF. The rearrangement uses TRBV27 and TRBJ2-7, with 10 bases matching TRBD2. V was clipped by 2 bases and J by 7 bases; unmatched bases: 8. CDR1 and CDR2 from the germline V gene are MNHEY and SMNVEV (reference sequence). The CDR3 runs 15 residues.

The V call is TRBV4-1, the J call TRBJ1-1, with D hard to call. Trimming removed 0 bases at V and 1 base at J, with 6 bases between. Germline V gene data show CDR1 as MGHRA and CDR2 as YSYEKL. This CDR3 is built from 14 residues. The CDR3 reads CASSQEVRNTEAFF. CDR3 nucleotides: TGCGCCAGCAGCCAAGAGGTGAGGAACACTGAAGCTTTCTTT.

The chain links TRBV18 to TRBJ2-1, with D perhaps matching TRBD2 (5 bases). Trimming stripped 5 bases from V and 8 bases from J, with 16 bases between. In germline, CDR1 is KGHSH, CDR2 LQKENI. The CDR3 runs 14 residues. CDR3 bases: TGTGCCAGCTCATCGGGCCGGGGTCTCGATGAGCAGTTCTTC. The encoded protein is CASSSGRGLDEQFF.

This clone was recorded once. V and J are TRBV7-9 and TRBJ2-1; a weak D match, TRBD1 (5 bases). Trimming took off 1 base at V and 5 bases at J, with 6 bases between the two ends. This CDR3 is 13 amino acids long. CDR1 and CDR2 from the germline V gene are SEHNR and FQNEAQ (reference sequence). CDR3 region: CASSLGQHNEQFF. Here the CDR3 DNA reads TGTGCCAGCAGCTTAGGACAGCACAATGAGCAGTTCTTC. The variable domain in full, completed from reference TRBV7-9 and TRBJ2-1, reads DTGVSQNPRHKITKRGQNVTFRCDPISEHNRLYWYRQTLGQGPEFLTYFQNEAQLEKSRLLSDRFSAERPKGSFSTLEIQRTEQGDSAMYLCASSLGQHNEQFFGPGTRLTVL.

This chain connects TRBV29-1 to TRBJ1-5; perhaps TRBD1 as D (6 bases). V was cut by 6 bases and J by 7 bases, with 19 bases left in between. This CDR3 has 14 amino acids. CDR1 and CDR2 from the germline V gene are SQVTM and ANQGSEA. Written as DNA, the CDR3 is TGCAGCGTCGCACTGGGGGCAGGGGTCCAGCCCCAGCATTTT. Translation: CSVALGAGVQPQHF. Full variable domain (outside the CDR3, taken from reference TRBV29-1 and TRBJ1-5): SAVISQKPSRDICQRGTSLTIQCQVDSQVTMMFWYRQQPGQSLTLIATANQGSEATYESGFVIDKFPISRPNLTFSTLTVSNMSPEDSSIYLCSVALGAGVQPQHFGDGTRLSIL.

In its sample, this clone was seen once. CDR3 sequence: CARKRPGLFTDTQYF. CDR3 DNA sequence: TGTGCCAGAAAGCGCCCGGGACTTTTCACAGATACGCAGTATTTT. This chain uses TRBV5-3 with TRBJ2-3, with D perhaps matching TRBD2 (6 bases). TRBV5-3 belongs to the ORF category, with a function that is uncertain. The V end was cut by 6 bases, the J end by 2 bases, with 16 bases between. The CDR3 runs 15 residues.

V is TRBV4-1 and J is TRBJ2-2; 13 positions match TRBD2. The CDR3 is 18 residues long. V lost 2 bases and J lost 6; bases outside the gene matches: 9. CDR1 MGHRA and CDR2 YSYEKL come from the germline V gene. DNA for the CDR3: TGCGCCAGCAGCCAAAAACTAGCGGGGGGGCGGAATGCCGGGGAGCTGTTTTTT. This sequence encodes CASSQKLAGGRNAGELFF.

This clone was recorded only once. V and J are TRBV6-5 and TRBJ1-1, with unresolved D. V was cut by 0 bases and J by 2 bases, with 13 bases left in between. This CDR3 contains 16 residues. Germline V CDR1 and CDR2: MNHEY, SVGAGI. The CDR3 reads CASSYSHTPHNTEAFF. The CDR3 DNA is TGTGCCAGCAGTTACTCTCACACCCCACACAACACTGAAGCTTTCTTT.

The chain carries TRBV9 and TRBJ2-1; the D gene is possibly TRBD2 (5 bases). The CDR3 consists of 15 residues. Germline CDR1 reads SGDLS; CDR2 reads YYNGEE. V was pared by 0 bases and J by 1 base, with 8 bases between. CDR3 nucleotide sequence: TGTGCCAGCAGCGTAGCGGGAACGTCCTACAATGAGCAGTTCTTC. It encodes CASSVAGTSYNEQFF.

V gene TRBV9 combines with J gene TRBJ1-5; D might be TRBD1 (5 bases). Trimming took 4 bases from V and 7 from J, leaving 15 bases between them. The CDR3 has 14 residues. Germline V CDR1 and CDR2: SGDLS, YYNGEE. The CDR3, as DNA: TGTGCCAGCAGCCCGAGCGGGGGTTCGCAGCCCCAGCATTTT. Protein product: CASSPSGGSQPQHF.

This chain uses TRBV10-3 with TRBJ1-1, with D possibly being TRBD1 (6 bases). This CDR3 region has 16 residues. The V gene lost 3 bases and the J gene lost 0 bases, with 14 bases spanning the gap. Germline CDR1 ENHRY, CDR2 SYGVKD. The CDR3 DNA is TGTGCCATCAGTGATTGGGGGGGCCGGGTGAACACTGAAGCTTTCTTT. It encodes CAISDWGGRVNTEAFF.

The gene calls are TRBV27 and TRBJ2-3, with a weak D call TRBD2 (7 bases). The V end was cut by 6 bases, the J end by 5 bases, with 18 bases between. Germline CDR1 and CDR2: MNHEY and SMNVEV (reference sequence). The CDR3 is 15 amino acids. The CDR3 coding sequence is TGTGCCAGCAGGTCCGTTGGGGGGGGCTTAGATACGCAGTATTTT. It encodes CASRSVGGGLDTQYF.

This clone was counted many times. V usage is TRBV6-5 and J usage is TRBJ1-2; 11 nucleotides match TRBD1. The CDR3 is 14 amino acids. V dropped 6 bases and J dropped 6; count of bases not matched to a gene: 6. From germline, CDR1 is MNHEY and CDR2 SVGAGI. The CDR3 spells CASSWTGGEDGYTF. The CDR3 DNA sequence: TGTGCCAGCAGCTGGACAGGGGGCGAGGATGGCTACACCTTC.